This T cell receptor (beta chain) stems from a study of blood T cell repertoires in COVID-19. As for the study in general: Nucleic acid was either cDNA or gDNA, and it came from T cells, B-cell-depleted T cells, or PBMCs.

Germline CDR1 reads MGHRA; CDR2 reads YSYEKL. The CDR3 has 17 amino acids. Trimming shortened V by 1 base and J by 0 bases, and 12 bases separated the two germline ends. Original processing methods: How many nucleated cells were present was estimated from reference gene primer amplification. This table comes from immunoSEQ multiplex PCR, and its TCRdb copy is limited to in-frame clones, with some not included. Clone size and V and J calls were adopted from that table, with D and trimming inferred from the DNA. Of about 140,000 clones listed, 65% to 80% are singletons. The receptor comes from a man in his 60s with acute or convalescent COVID-19. Specimen: peripheral blood. The genes are TRBV4-1 and TRBJ2-2; TRBD1 is a possible D gene (5 bases). The CDR3 nucleotides are TGCGCCAGCAGCCAAGGGTTGGGGCCTTCGAACACCGGGGAGCTGTTTTTT. Its protein product is CASSQGLGPSNTGELFF.